Below are 30 T cell receptor beta chains sequenced from a single sample in a study of coeliac disease (dated by TCRdb to between 2021 and 2024). The library was obtained by the immunoSEQ multiplex PCR assay. The table was pulled from immuneACCESS by TCRdb, which kept in-frame rearrangements only. Such tables lose some clones; where checked, under half of the loss comes from unresolved V genes, and the rest has no known cause. The table for this sample lists roughly 7,000 clones; around 62% of them were counted only once. The ten largest make up 15% to 20% of the sample. The sample consisted of lymphocytes from the gut lamina propria. Explained via the paper, the cell subset or site label denotes: lamina propria cell (LPC) fraction of small intestinal biopsy. The receptor source for this set is a man between 60 and 75 years old with celiac disease on a gluten-free diet.

The V and J genes are TRBV18 and TRBJ2-7; the match to TRBD1 covers 7 bases. CDR1 is KGHSH and CDR2 is LQKENI in the germline V gene. The CDR3 sequence is 14 residues long. Unmatched junction bases numbered 2, after V lost 1 base and J lost 2 bases. The CDR3 sequence: CASSPLDRAYEQYF. The CDR3 DNA reads as TGTGCCAGCTCACCACTCGACAGGGCCTACGAGCAGTACTTC. The full variable domain, with the rest looked up from reference TRBV18 and TRBJ2-7, is NAGVMQNPRHLVRRRGQEARLRCSPMKGHSHVYWYRQLPEEGLKFMVYLQKENIIDESGMPKERFSAEFPKEGPSILRIQQVVRGDSAAYFCASSPLDRAYEQYFGPGTRLTVT.

The chain uses TRBV19 and TRBJ2-5; 9 positions match TRBD2. The V and J ends lost 4 bases and 2 bases, in that order; junction bases with no gene match: 5. There are 15 residues in the CDR3. CDR1 and CDR2 (germline): LNHDA, SQIVND (reference sequence). CDR3 loop: CASSTLSGGQETQYF. The DNA for the CDR3 is TGTGCCAGTAGTACCCTCAGCGGGGGGCAAGAGACCCAGTACTTC.

This clone was counted a few times. The J gene is TRBJ2-1, the V gene TRBV5-1; a possible D gene is TRBD2 (6 bases). Germline CDR1 is SGHRS and CDR2 is YFSETQ. The CDR3 totals 15 residues. V was clipped by 5 bases and J by 2 bases, with 14 bases between them. The CDR3 nucleotides are TGCGCCAGCAGATTCGACGGGGGAACCTACAATGAGCAGTTCTTC. It specifies CASRFDGGTYNEQFF.

The rearrangement uses TRBV15 and TRBJ1-5, with D hard to call. Between the trimmed V and J ends, which lost 1 base and 0 bases, there was a span of 7 bases. The CDR3 has 15 amino acids. Germline CDR1 LNHNV, CDR2 YYDKDF (reference sequence). Here the CDR3 DNA reads TGTGCCACCAGCAGAGCCTCCTATAGCAATCAGCCCCAGCATTTT. Amino acid sequence: CATSRASYSNQPQHF.

CDR3 bases: TGTGCCAGCAGCGTAGGTGGCAGGGGTGTTTACGAGCAGTACTTC. Encoded protein: CASSVGGRGVYEQYF. The rearrangement joins TRBV9 to TRBJ2-7; D might be TRBD1 (6 bases). Per the germline V gene, CDR1 is SGDLS and CDR2 is YYNGEE. V was pared by 0 bases and J by 4 bases, with 14 bases between. This CDR3 comprises 15 residues.

The chain links TRBV7-3 to TRBJ2-7; TRBD1 aligns across 11 bases. This CDR3 spans 17 amino acids. CDR1 and CDR2 (germline): SGHTA, FQGTGA. Trimming took 2 bases from V and 0 from J; bases not matched to a gene: 6. CDR3 sequence (DNA): TGTGCCAGCAGCTTAGGGACAGGGGGTCAAAGCTCCTACGAGCAGTACTTC. It codes for CASSLGTGGQSSYEQYF.

The V and J genes are TRBV6-1 and TRBJ2-3, with a tentative D call TRBD2 (5 bases). The V gene lost 5 bases and the J gene lost 2 bases, with 14 bases spanning the gap. The length of the CDR3 is 15 residues. Germline assignment: CDR1 MNHNS and CDR2 SASEGT. In DNA form, the CDR3 reads TGTGCCAGCAGTTCCAGGACGGACTTCACAGATACGCAGTATTTT. Protein sequence: CASSSRTDFTDTQYF.

V usage is TRBV7-2 and J usage is TRBJ1-1; D unresolved. The germline CDR1 and CDR2 sequences are SGHTA and FQGNSA. This CDR3 is 13 amino acids long. V lost 0 bases and J 6 bases, leaving 8 bases between the germline ends. The CDR3 reads CASSLADSAEAFF. The CDR3 DNA is TGTGCCAGCAGCTTAGCTGATAGCGCTGAAGCTTTCTTT.

The gene calls are TRBV29-1 and TRBJ1-1, with 11 bases aligning to TRBD1. Looked up from germline, CDR1 is SQVTM and CDR2 is ANQGSEA. V shed 6 bases and J 1 base; nucleotides not matched to a gene: 7. The CDR3 extends over 15 amino acids. The DNA for the CDR3 is TGCAGCGTCCGTGGGACAGGGGGAAAGAACACTGAAGCTTTCTTT. Protein product: CSVRGTGGKNTEAFF. Looking up the rest from reference TRBV29-1 and TRBJ1-1 gives the full variable domain: SAVISQKPSRDICQRGTSLTIQCQVDSQVTMMFWYRQQPGQSLTLIATANQGSEATYESGFVIDKFPISRPNLTFSTLTVSNMSPEDSSIYLCSVRGTGGKNTEAFFGQGTRLTVV.

This chain uses TRBV6-6 with TRBJ2-5, with TRBD1 identical over 9 bases. V lost 7 bases to trimming and J lost 4 bases; unmatched junction nucleotides: 10. Germline CDR1 reads MNHNY; CDR2 reads SVGAGI (reference sequence). The CDR3 spans 15 residues. The CDR3 sequence: CASTRTGEGRETQYF. For the CDR3, the DNA is TGTGCCAGCACCCGGACAGGGGAAGGCCGAGAGACCCAGTACTTC.

This CDR3 reads CASSSLTEAFF. The CDR3 DNA is TGCGCCAGCAGCTCCCTCACTGAAGCTTTCTTT. The chain joins TRBV4-1 to TRBJ1-1; D is ambiguous. This CDR3 has 11 residues. Germline V gene lookup returns CDR1 MGHRA and CDR2 YSYEKL. The ends were cut back, 5 bases at V and 4 bases at J, with 5 bases in the middle.

The chain is built from TRBV2 and TRBJ2-4; 8 nucleotides align to TRBD1. Germline V gene lookup returns CDR1 SNHLY and CDR2 FYNNEI. The V gene end was trimmed by 6 bases and the J gene end by 6 bases; junction bases not matched to a gene: 4. The CDR3 sequence is 13 residues long. CDR3 amino acids: CASRVQGVNIQYF. CDR3 sequence (DNA): TGTGCCAGCAGGGTACAGGGGGTAAACATTCAGTACTTC.

The rearrangement uses TRBV7-6 and TRBJ2-5; TRBD1 aligns across 9 bases. The J call may be in error: the DNA end matches TRBJ2-7 better. The CDR3 is made up of 13 amino acids. The germline V gene has CDR1 SGHVS and CDR2 FNYEAQ. The chain's CDR3 is CASSLGQGHEQYF. CDR3 sequence (DNA): TGTGCCAGCAGCCTTGGACAGGGGCACGAGCAGTACTTC.

This clone was picked up a small number of times. The V and J genes are TRBV6-1 and TRBJ1-5; D not certain. Trimming cost V 5 bases and J 3 bases, with 8 bases left between them. The CDR3 runs to 13 residues. Germline V lookup: CDR1 MNHNS, CDR2 SASEGT. The CDR3 sequence is CASSFRNNQPQHF. In DNA form, the CDR3 reads TGTGCCAGCAGTTTCAGGAACAATCAGCCCCAGCATTTT.

V is TRBV18 and J is TRBJ1-4; D remains unclear. Germline values: CDR1 KGHSH, CDR2 LQKENI. V was pared by 6 bases and J by 5 bases, with 13 bases between. This CDR3 region has 14 residues. DNA of the CDR3: TGTGCCAGCTCCCCGGAGCGCCTGAATGAAAAACTGTTTTTT. Translating gives CASSPERLNEKLFF.

The table lists this clone with a few counts. The rearrangement links TRBV25-1 to TRBJ1-2; TRBD1 is a possible D gene (6 bases). CDR1 and CDR2 (germline): MGHDK, SYGVNS. V lost 9 bases and J 3 bases, leaving 17 bases between the germline ends. The CDR3 consists of 14 residues. CDR3 bases: TGTGCCAGTACAGGACAGCCCGTGGACTATGGCTACACCTTC. Its protein is CASTGQPVDYGYTF.

The chain carries TRBV6-1 and TRBJ2-3; possibly TRBD1 for D (5 bases). V gave up 6 bases and J gave up 2 bases, with 12 bases separating them. Germline assignment: CDR1 MNHNS and CDR2 SASEGT. The CDR3 runs to 14 residues. In DNA form, the CDR3 reads TGTGCCAGCAGATACAGGCGCAACACAGATACGCAGTATTTT. This encodes CASRYRRNTDTQYF.

Only one count was recorded for this clone. The genes are TRBV19 and TRBJ2-5, with 7 bases lining up with TRBD1. CDR3 length: 12 residues. Looked up from germline, CDR1 is LNHDA and CDR2 is SQIVND (reference sequence). Trimming cost V 4 bases and J 5 bases; bases outside gene matches: 1. The CDR3 sequence: CASSKDRETQYF. The CDR3 DNA reads as TGTGCCAGTAGTAAGGACAGGGAGACCCAGTACTTC. Together with reference TRBV19 and TRBJ2-5, the CDR3 gives the full variable domain: DGGITQSPKYLFRKEGQNVTLSCEQNLNHDAMYWYRQDPGQGLRLIYYSQIVNDFQKGDIAEGYSVSREKKESFPLTVTSAQKNPTAFYLCASSKDRETQYFGPGTRLLVL.

This chain joins TRBV27 and TRBJ1-1; D might be TRBD1 (5 bases). V lost 3 bases and J lost 10, with 18 bases in between. The CDR3 extends over 14 amino acids. Per the germline V gene, CDR1 is MNHEY and CDR2 is SMNVEV (reference sequence). The CDR3 reads CASSLLWTQQRAFF. CDR3 coding DNA: TGTGCCAGCAGTTTGCTCTGGACACAACAAAGAGCTTTCTTT.

V is TRBV28 and J is TRBJ1-1; D not resolved. Germline assignment: CDR1 MDHEN and CDR2 SYDVKM. V lost 2 bases and J lost 1, with 11 bases in between. This CDR3 is built from 15 residues. In DNA form, the CDR3 reads TGTGCCAGCAGTTTAGGAGGGTCAACGAACACTGAAGCTTTCTTT. Its protein is CASSLGGSTNTEAFF.

The rearrangement joins TRBV10-2 to TRBJ1-4, with D perhaps TRBD1 (5 bases). Trimming took off 3 bases at V and 3 bases at J, with 8 bases between the two ends. Germline values: CDR1 WSHSY, CDR2 SAAADI. CDR3 length equals 14 residues. DNA for the CDR3: TGCGCCAGCAGTGAAAGACAGCCTAATGAAAAACTGTTTTTT. The encoded protein is CASSERQPNEKLFF.

In nucleotides, the CDR3 is TGCGCCAGCAGCTTGCTCTGGACAGCTTATGGCTACACCTTC. It codes for CASSLLWTAYGYTF. The gene calls are TRBV5-1 and TRBJ1-2; possible D gene TRBD1, 6 bases. There are 14 residues in the CDR3. Trimming took 1 base from V and 5 from J, leaving 12 bases between them. Germline values: CDR1 SGHRS, CDR2 YFSETQ. Using reference TRBV5-1 and TRBJ1-2 for the parts outside the CDR3, the full variable domain is KAGVTQTPRYLIKTRGQQVTLSCSPISGHRSVSWYQQTPGQGLQFLFEYFSETQRNKGNFPGRFSGRQFSNSRSEMNVSTLELGDSALYLCASSLLWTAYGYTFGSGTRLTVV.

The chain combines TRBV6-9 with TRBJ1-5; D uncertain. Germline lookup yields CDR1 MNHGY and CDR2 SVAAGI. The CDR3 length is 13 residues. V was pared by 4 bases and J by 3 bases, with 7 bases between. For the CDR3, the DNA is TGTGCCAGCAGTTTCAGGAACAATCAGCCCCAGCATTTT. Translating gives CASSFRNNQPQHF.

This clone has only a few counts. The chain uses TRBV7-2 and TRBJ1-1, with TRBD1 as a possible D gene (5 bases). The CDR3 covers 13 residues. The V gene lost 5 bases and the J gene lost 1 base, with 8 bases spanning the gap. Germline CDR1 and CDR2: SGHTA and FQGNSA. CDR3 coding DNA: TGTGCCAGCAGCCCCGGACAGAACACTGAAGCTTTCTTT. Encoded protein: CASSPGQNTEAFF.

This chain connects TRBV11-2 to TRBJ2-1; D is undetermined. The CDR3 loop spans 13 amino acids. Germline CDR1 SGHAT, CDR2 FQNNGV. V was cut by 0 bases and J by 2 bases, with 2 bases left in between. CDR3 protein: CASSLDTYNEQFF. The CDR3 DNA sequence: TGTGCCAGCAGCTTAGATACCTACAATGAGCAGTTCTTC.

This chain joins TRBV7-9 and TRBJ2-2, with D possibly matching TRBD1 (5 bases). The CDR3 contains 15 residues. CDR1 is SEHNR, CDR2 FQNEAQ, per germline (reference sequence). V was cut by 4 bases and J by 8 bases, with 17 bases left in between. CDR3 in amino acids: CASSSPTESGGELFF. The CDR3 DNA reads as TGTGCCAGCAGCTCGCCGACAGAATCGGGTGGGGAGCTGTTTTTT.

The rearrangement joins TRBV11-2 to TRBJ2-2; D not resolved. The CDR3 covers 14 residues. CDR1 is SGHAT, CDR2 FQNNGV, per germline. Trimming stripped 3 bases from V and 10 bases from J, with 15 bases between. CDR3 sequence: CASSFFDGTVELFF. Written as DNA, the CDR3 is TGTGCCAGCAGCTTTTTCGACGGAACAGTGGAGCTGTTTTTT. The whole variable domain, remainder taken from reference TRBV11-2 and TRBJ2-2, is EAGVAQSPRYKIIEKRQSVAFWCNPISGHATLYWYQQILGQGPKLLIQFQNNGVVDDSQLPKDRFSAERLKGVDSTLKIQPAKLEDSAVYLCASSFFDGTVELFFGEGSRLTVL.

This chain joins TRBV8-2 and TRBJ2-6; the tabulated D call, TRBD1, remains unverified against the DNA. TRBV8-2 is marked as a pseudogene. The CDR3 loop spans 17 amino acids. CDR3 loop: CGNWAMITQSRANVLTF. In nucleotides, the CDR3 is TGTGGCAACTGGGCAATGATAACACAAAGTCGGGCCAACGTCCTGACTTTC.

CDR3: CASGTEKRTGTSANTGELFF. CDR3 DNA sequence: TGTGCTAGTGGTACAGAAAAACGGACGGGGACATCCGCGAACACCGGGGAGCTGTTTTTT. The chain joins TRBV12-5 to TRBJ2-2, with a tentative D call TRBD1 (6 bases). V gave up 5 bases and J gave up 0 bases, with 25 bases separating them. Germline V lookup: CDR1 LGHNT, CDR2 FRNRAP. This CDR3 is 20 amino acids long.

As for this clone: Within the sample, other DNA sequences also encode this same CDR3. The V and J genes are TRBV20-1 and TRBJ1-1; D remains ambiguous. V dropped 3 bases and J dropped 10 bases, with 12 bases sitting between them. CDR1 and CDR2 from the germline V gene are DFQATT and SNEGSKA (reference sequence). This CDR3 contains 11 residues. The CDR3 DNA is TGCAGTGCTAGGAACGCCGCGAGAGCTTTCTTT. Amino acid sequence: CSARNAARAFF.